This paragraph covers one T cell receptor (beta chain) sequence. Antigen: not known. For the second PCR, which ran for roughly 7 to 11 cycles, a sample-barcoded 5' primer and a J-beta primer mix were used. Each cDNA molecule received a tag from a template-switch adaptor that had 12 random nucleotides. Each CDR3 protein gets one entry after TCRdb re-called the 5' RACE reads with MiXCR. In the table there are roughly 730,000 distinct CDR3 sequences, approximately 53% of which are singletons. Germline assignment: CDR1 MNHEY and CDR2 SVGEGT. The CDR3 sequence is 15 residues long. This sample was taken from a study of blood T cells in healthy people across ages. In the study overall: Capture by template switching was about one barcoded beta molecule per two T cells. Study observations and caveats: Expanded clonotype changes were possibly confounded by unknown donor CMV status. A greater number of naive CD4+ cells and higher diversity distinguished long-lived donors from aged donors.

V and J are TRBV6-2 or TRBV6-3 and TRBJ2-1; 8 bases align to TRBD2. The DNA matches TRBJ2-7 better at its end, which makes the J call doubtful. The sample consisted of blood. This TCR was recovered from a man aged 35 to 55 in good health. The CDR3 DNA is TGTGCCAGCAGTTACCGGGAGGGTACGGGCAATGAGCAGTACTTC. It translates to CASSYREGTGNEQYF.